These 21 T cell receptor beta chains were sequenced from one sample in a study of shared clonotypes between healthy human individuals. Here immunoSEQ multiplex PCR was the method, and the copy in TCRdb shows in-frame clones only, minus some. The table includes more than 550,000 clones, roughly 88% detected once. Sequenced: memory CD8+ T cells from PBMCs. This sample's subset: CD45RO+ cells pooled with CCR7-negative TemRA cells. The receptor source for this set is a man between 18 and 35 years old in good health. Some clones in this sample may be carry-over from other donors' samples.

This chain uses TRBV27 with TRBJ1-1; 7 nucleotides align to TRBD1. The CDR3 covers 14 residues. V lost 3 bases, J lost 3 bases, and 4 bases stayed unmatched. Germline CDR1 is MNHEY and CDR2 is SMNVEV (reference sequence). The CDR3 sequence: CASSFSQGDTEAFF. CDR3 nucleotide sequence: TGTGCCAGCAGTTTTTCCCAGGGGGACACTGAAGCTTTCTTT.

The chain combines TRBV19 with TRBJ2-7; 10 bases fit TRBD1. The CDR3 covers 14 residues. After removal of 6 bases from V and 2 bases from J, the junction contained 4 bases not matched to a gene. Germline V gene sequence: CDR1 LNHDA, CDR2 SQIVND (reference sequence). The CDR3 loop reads CASRGTGAPYEQYF. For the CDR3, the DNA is TGTGCCAGTAGGGGGACAGGGGCACCCTACGAGCAGTACTTC. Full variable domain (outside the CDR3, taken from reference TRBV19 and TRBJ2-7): DGGITQSPKYLFRKEGQNVTLSCEQNLNHDAMYWYRQDPGQGLRLIYYSQIVNDFQKGDIAEGYSVSREKKESFPLTVTSAQKNPTAFYLCASRGTGAPYEQYFGPGTRLTVT.

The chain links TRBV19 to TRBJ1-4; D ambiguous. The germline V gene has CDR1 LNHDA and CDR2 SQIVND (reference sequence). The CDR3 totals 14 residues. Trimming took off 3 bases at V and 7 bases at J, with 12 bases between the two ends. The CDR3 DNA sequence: TGTGCCAGTAGTATTTGGGGAGCAGGTGAAAAACTGTTTTTT. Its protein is CASSIWGAGEKLFF.

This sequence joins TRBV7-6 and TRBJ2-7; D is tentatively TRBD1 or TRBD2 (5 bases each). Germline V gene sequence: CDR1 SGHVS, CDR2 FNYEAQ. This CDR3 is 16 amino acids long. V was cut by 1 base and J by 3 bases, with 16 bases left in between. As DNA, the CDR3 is TGTGCCAGCAGCTTAGAGGTCGCCGGGGCAGACTACGAGCAGTACTTC. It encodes CASSLEVAGADYEQYF.

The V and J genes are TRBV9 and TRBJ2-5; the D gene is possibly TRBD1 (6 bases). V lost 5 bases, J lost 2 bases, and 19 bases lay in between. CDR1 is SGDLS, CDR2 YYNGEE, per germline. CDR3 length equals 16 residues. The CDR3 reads CASSYRATGLQETQYF. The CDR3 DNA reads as TGTGCCAGCAGTTACCGAGCGACAGGCCTGCAAGAGACCCAGTACTTC.

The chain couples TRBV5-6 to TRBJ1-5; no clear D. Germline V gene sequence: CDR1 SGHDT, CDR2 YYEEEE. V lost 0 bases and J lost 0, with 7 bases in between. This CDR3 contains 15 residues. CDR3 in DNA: TGTGCCAGCAGCTTGGGACCGTATAGCAATCAGCCCCAGCATTTT. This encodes CASSLGPYSNQPQHF.

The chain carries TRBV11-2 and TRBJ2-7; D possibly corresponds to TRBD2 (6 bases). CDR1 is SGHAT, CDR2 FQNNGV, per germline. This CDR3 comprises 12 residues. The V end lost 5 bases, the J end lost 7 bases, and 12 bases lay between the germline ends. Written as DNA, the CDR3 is TGTGCCAGCAGCGGGGGGATTTTTGAGCAGTACTTC. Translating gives CASSGGIFEQYF.

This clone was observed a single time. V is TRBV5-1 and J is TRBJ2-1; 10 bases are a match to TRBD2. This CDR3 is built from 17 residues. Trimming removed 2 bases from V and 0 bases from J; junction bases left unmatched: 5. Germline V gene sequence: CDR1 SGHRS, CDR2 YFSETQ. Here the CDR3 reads CASSFRTSGYSYNEQFF. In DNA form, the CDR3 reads TGCGCCAGCAGCTTTCGGACTAGCGGTTACTCCTACAATGAGCAGTTCTTC.

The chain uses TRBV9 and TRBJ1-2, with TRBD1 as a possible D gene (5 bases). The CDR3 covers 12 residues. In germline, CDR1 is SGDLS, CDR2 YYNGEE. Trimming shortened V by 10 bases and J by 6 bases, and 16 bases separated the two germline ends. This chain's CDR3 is CASRGGRDGYTF. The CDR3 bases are TGTGCCTCGAGGGGCGGAAGGGATGGCTACACCTTC.

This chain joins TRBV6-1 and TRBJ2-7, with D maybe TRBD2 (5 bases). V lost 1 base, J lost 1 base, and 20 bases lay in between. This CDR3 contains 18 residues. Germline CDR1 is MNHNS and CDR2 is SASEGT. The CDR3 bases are TGTGCCAGCAGTGAAGAGGAGAGGGCGGTACGGCTATCCTACGAGCAGTACTTC. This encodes CASSEEERAVRLSYEQYF.

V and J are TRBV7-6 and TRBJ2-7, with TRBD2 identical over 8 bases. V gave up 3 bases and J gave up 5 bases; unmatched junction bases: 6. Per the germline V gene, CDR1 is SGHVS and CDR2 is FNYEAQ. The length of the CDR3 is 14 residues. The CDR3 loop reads CASSLRAGVNEQYF. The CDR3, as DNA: TGTGCCAGCAGCTTGAGAGCGGGAGTTAACGAGCAGTACTTC.

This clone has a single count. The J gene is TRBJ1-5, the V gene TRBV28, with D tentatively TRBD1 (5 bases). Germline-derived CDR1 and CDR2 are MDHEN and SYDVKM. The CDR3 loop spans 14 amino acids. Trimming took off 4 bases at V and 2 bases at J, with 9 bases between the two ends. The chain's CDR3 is CASSSARGNQPQHF. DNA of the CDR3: TGTGCCAGCAGTTCTGCCAGGGGCAATCAGCCCCAGCATTTT.

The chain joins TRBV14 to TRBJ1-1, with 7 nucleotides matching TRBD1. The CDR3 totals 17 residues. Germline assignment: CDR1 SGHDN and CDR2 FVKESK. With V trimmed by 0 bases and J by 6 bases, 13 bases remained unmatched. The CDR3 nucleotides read TGTGCCAGCAGCCAAGATTACCGGGAGACAGGGCTACCTGAAGCTTTCTTT. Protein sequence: CASSQDYRETGLPEAFF.

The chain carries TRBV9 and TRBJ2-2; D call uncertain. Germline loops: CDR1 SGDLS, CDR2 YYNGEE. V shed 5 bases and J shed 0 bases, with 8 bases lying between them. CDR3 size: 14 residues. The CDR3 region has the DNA TGTGCCAGCAGGCCTAGACCGAACACCGGGGAGCTGTTTTTT. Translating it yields CASRPRPNTGELFF.

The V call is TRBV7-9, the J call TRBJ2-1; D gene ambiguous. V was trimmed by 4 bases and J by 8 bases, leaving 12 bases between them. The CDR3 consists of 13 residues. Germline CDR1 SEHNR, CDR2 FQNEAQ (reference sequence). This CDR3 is CASSYGRWDEQFF. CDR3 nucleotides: TGTGCCAGCAGCTATGGACGGTGGGATGAGCAGTTCTTC.

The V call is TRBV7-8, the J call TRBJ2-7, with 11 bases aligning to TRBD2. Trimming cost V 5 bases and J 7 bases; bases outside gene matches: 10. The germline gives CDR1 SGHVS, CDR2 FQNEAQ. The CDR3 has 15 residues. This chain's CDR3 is CASSLLAGGLLEQYF. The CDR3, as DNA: TGTGCCAGCAGCCTTCTAGCGGGAGGCCTCCTGGAGCAGTACTTC.

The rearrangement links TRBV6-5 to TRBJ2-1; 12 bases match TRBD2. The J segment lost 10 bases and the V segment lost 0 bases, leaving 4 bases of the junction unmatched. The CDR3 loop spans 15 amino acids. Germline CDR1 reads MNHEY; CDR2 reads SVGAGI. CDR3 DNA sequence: TGTGCCAGCAGTTACTCGACTAGCGGGAGTAGCGAGCAGTTCTTC. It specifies CASSYSTSGSSEQFF.

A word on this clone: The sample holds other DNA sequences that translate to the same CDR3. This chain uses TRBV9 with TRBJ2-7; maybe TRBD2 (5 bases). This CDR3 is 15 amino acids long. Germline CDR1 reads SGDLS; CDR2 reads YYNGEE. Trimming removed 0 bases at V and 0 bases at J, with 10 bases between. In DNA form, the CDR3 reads TGTGCCAGCAGCGTAGGAGGAGGAGGCTCCTACGAGCAGTACTTC. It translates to CASSVGGGGSYEQYF.

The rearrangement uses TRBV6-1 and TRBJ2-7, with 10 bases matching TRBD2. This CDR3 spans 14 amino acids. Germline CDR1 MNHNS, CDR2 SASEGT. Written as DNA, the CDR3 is TGTGCAATTAGTCCTAGCGGGAGAACCTACGAGCAGTACTTC. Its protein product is CAISPSGRTYEQYF.

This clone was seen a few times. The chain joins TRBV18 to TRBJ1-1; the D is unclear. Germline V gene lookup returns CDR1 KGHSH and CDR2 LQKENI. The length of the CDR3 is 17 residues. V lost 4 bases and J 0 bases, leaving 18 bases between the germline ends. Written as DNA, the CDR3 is TGTGCCAGCTCACTAACAGCAGAACGGGTCGTGAACACTGAAGCTTTCTTT. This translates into CASSLTAERVVNTEAFF.

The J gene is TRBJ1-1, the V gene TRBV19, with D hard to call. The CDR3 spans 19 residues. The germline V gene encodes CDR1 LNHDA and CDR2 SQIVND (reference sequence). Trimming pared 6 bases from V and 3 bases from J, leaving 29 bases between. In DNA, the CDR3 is TGTGCCAGTAGGAACCCCCGAATCGGGCCCCCCAGAAGGGACACTGAAGCTTTCTTT. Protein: CASRNPRIGPPRRDTEAFF.